A selection of T cell receptor beta chains follows, all from one sample in a study of OX40 agonist ivuxolimab in advanced cancers. The method was immunoSEQ multiplex PCR; TCRdb's version includes in-frame clones alone and lacks a portion of them. This table holds fewer than 70,000 clones, 70% to 90% found once. The sequencing used CD4+ or CD8+ T cells sorted from blood, collected in a trial of the OX40 agonist ivuxolimab. These receptors came from an adult with an advanced solid tumor such as melanoma, head and neck, liver or kidney cancer. The conserved cysteine and the conserved F or W are not part of the CDR3 here. Fields, in order: V gene, CDR3 protein.

v_gene: TRBV6-5
CDR3aa: ASSSSVNTEAF

v_gene: TRBV4-1
CDR3aa: ASRALSTGELF

v_gene: TRBV4-1
CDR3aa: ASRSIRDPGNYGYT

v_gene: TRBV7-2
CDR3aa: ASSLAGSTDTQY

v_gene: TRBV5-1
CDR3aa: ASSATSGRASDTQY

v_gene: TRBV5-1
CDR3aa: ASSFSKTQY

v_gene: TRBV20-1
CDR3aa: SARDAYEQY

v_gene: TRBV10-3
CDR3aa: AISESEGNYGYT

v_gene: TRBV4-2
CDR3aa: ASSHAPGQGAGRAYNEQF

v_gene: TRBV4-1
CDR3aa: ASSQAGNTEAF

v_gene: TRBV5-5
CDR3aa: ASSLGGGGNTIY

v_gene: TRBV7-3
CDR3aa: ASSFQGRTYEQY

v_gene: TRBV28
CDR3aa: ASSPRRDTQY

v_gene: TRBV2
CDR3aa: ASSEGVRRETQY

v_gene: TRBV4-1
CDR3aa: ASSQDVLLPSTDTQY

v_gene: TRBV9
CDR3aa: ASSVSWGAAGADTQY

v_gene: TRBV5-1
CDR3aa: ASSKGEGPSYEQY

v_gene: TRBV4-1
CDR3aa: ASSQADREYTEAF

v_gene: TRBV28
CDR3aa: ASSLIGPSNQETQY

v_gene: TRBV4-2
CDR3aa: ASSPHASGVYNEQF

v_gene: TRBV2
CDR3aa: ASSVSGGSGANVLT

v_gene: TRBV7-2
CDR3aa: AITLSYNEQF

v_gene: TRBV18
CDR3aa: ASSLDRPYEQY

v_gene: TRBV30
CDR3aa: ALRQGGNGSPLH

v_gene: TRBV28
CDR3aa: ASSSQPYEQY

v_gene: TRBV18
CDR3aa: ASSTPGLAGNEQF

v_gene: TRBV6-1
CDR3aa: ASSETRMSSYNEQF

v_gene: TRBV7-9
CDR3aa: ASSLENSNQPQH

v_gene: TRBV6-5
CDR3aa: ANRKDRPNQPQH

v_gene: TRBV7-9
CDR3aa: ASSSDSNQPQH

v_gene: TRBV7-2
CDR3aa: ASSSYDREQY

v_gene: TRBV9
CDR3aa: ASSVSRGNEQF

v_gene: TRBV14
CDR3aa: ASSQAGTGGYGYT

v_gene: TRBV18
CDR3aa: ASSPTGDMNTEAF

v_gene: TRBV6-5
CDR3aa: ASSLYRGNEKLF

v_gene: TRBV28
CDR3aa: ASSLPGTFSSGANVLT

v_gene: TRBV7-2
CDR3aa: ASSQTRDTSGNTIY

v_gene: TRBV7-9
CDR3aa: ASSSGTANTEAF

v_gene: TRBV5-4
CDR3aa: ASSLRDRQETQY

v_gene: TRBV5-1
CDR3aa: ASSIQETQY

v_gene: TRBV28
CDR3aa: ASSSRGRAEAF

v_gene: TRBV7-9
CDR3aa: ASSLDGRNEQF

v_gene: TRBV29-1
CDR3aa: SVDPSGAEAF

v_gene: TRBV18
CDR3aa: ASSPSTLRAKETQY

v_gene: TRBV28
CDR3aa: ASSSLSRDTETQY

v_gene: TRBV29-1
CDR3aa: SVPGRARGYT

v_gene: TRBV6-5
CDR3aa: VAGENTGELF

v_gene: TRBV6-6
CDR3aa: ASSNGGTYEQY

v_gene: TRBV19
CDR3aa: ASSIGRSYEQY

v_gene: TRBV13
CDR3aa: ASSGLRANVLT

v_gene: TRBV7-2
CDR3aa: ASSLSGTMNTEAF

v_gene: TRBV7-2
CDR3aa: ASSKGLAGGTTGELF